The present TCR beta chain was sequenced within a study of blood T cells in healthy people across ages. Extraction yielded at least 5 micrograms of total RNA per sample. A sample-barcoded 5' primer and a J-beta primer mix were used in a second PCR of about 7 to 11 cycles. TCRdb called the 5' RACE reads again in MiXCR, with one record for every CDR3 protein. The sample holds hundreds of thousands of distinct CDR3 sequences; 20% to 30% are singletons and the top ten take just over 8.5%. Overall study findings and caveats: The study found TCR beta diversity correlated strongly with naive T cell percentage.

Germline loops: CDR1 MNHEY, CDR2 SVGAGI. V lost 2 bases and J lost 2, with 10 bases in between. This CDR3 has 14 residues. Only a few counts were recorded for this clonotype. Its cognate antigen is unknown. A further study also used this sample, focusing on T cells of mothers and their children. That paper notes: The M1S primer of the second PCR added sample barcodes and 2-4 random nucleotides. In related and unrelated pairs alike, thymic selection shapes TCR recombination output, with inherited differences minor.

The clonotype originates from a boy aged 5-17 years in good health. The chain couples TRBV6-5 to TRBJ2-7, with D perhaps assigned TRBD1 or TRBD2 (5 bases each). Material: blood. CDR3 in amino acids: CASSYDRGPYEQYF. The DNA of the CDR3 is TGTGCCAGCAGTTACGACCGGGGCCCCTACGAGCAGTACTTC.